The 13 T cell receptor beta chains reported below all come from one sample, sequenced in a study of radiotherapy plus CTLA-4 blockade in lung cancer. The repertoire was sequenced with immunoSEQ multiplex PCR; TCRdb's copy has only in-frame clones and lacks some. This sample carries around 82,000 clones, around 87% of them seen once, and the ten largest clones take about a sixth. The sample in question was peripheral blood, obtained from a patient treated with radiotherapy plus ipilimumab. Receptors originate from a human donor with non-small cell lung cancer that progressed on radiotherapy plus ipilimumab.

The chain uses TRBV7-2 and TRBJ1-2; D is uncertain. Per germline, CDR1 SGHTA and CDR2 FQGNSA. CDR3 length equals 14 residues. V was clipped by 5 bases and J by 4 bases, with 14 bases between them. CDR3 region: CASSPFGSPYGYTF. Here the CDR3 DNA reads TGTGCCAGCAGCCCGTTTGGCAGTCCCTATGGCTACACCTTC.

The V gene is TRBV18, the J gene TRBJ2-1, with a possible D match to TRBD2 (6 bases). The CDR3 is 14 amino acids. The germline V gene has CDR1 KGHSH and CDR2 LQKENI. Trimming took off 1 base at V and 6 bases at J, with 10 bases between the two ends. Here the CDR3 reads CASSPRPGVNEQFF. The CDR3 bases are TGTGCCAGCTCACCACGCCCGGGGGTCAATGAGCAGTTCTTC.

V and J are TRBV4-3 and TRBJ2-7; D perhaps matches TRBD2 (5 bases). Germline V lookup: CDR1 LGHNA, CDR2 YSLEER. Trimming cost V 1 base and J 1 base, with 11 bases left between them. The CDR3 is 15 residues long. The DNA for the CDR3 is TGCGCCAGCAGCCAAGGAACTAGTCGGTCCTACGAGCAGTACTTC. Translated: CASSQGTSRSYEQYF.

The chain employs TRBV11-2 and TRBJ2-1; TRBD2 matches at 11 bases. This CDR3 region has 15 residues. Germline assignment: CDR1 SGHAT and CDR2 FQNNGV. V lost 7 bases, J lost 2 bases, and 4 bases stayed unmatched. The CDR3 loop reads CASKGLAGPYNEQFF. CDR3 DNA: TGTGCCAGCAAAGGACTAGCGGGCCCCTACAATGAGCAGTTCTTC.

The chain uses TRBV11-1 and TRBJ1-1; tentatively, D is TRBD1 (5 bases). This CDR3 has 14 amino acids. Germline assignment: CDR1 SGHAT and CDR2 FQDESV (reference sequence). Between the trimmed V and J ends, which lost 3 bases and 1 base, there was a span of 9 bases. As DNA, the CDR3 is TGTGCCAGCAGCTTTTCGACAGAGAACACTGAAGCTTTCTTT. As protein: CASSFSTENTEAFF.

The rearrangement joins TRBV15 to TRBJ1-2; perhaps TRBD1 as D (5 bases). Trimming stripped 0 bases from V and 8 bases from J, with 7 bases between. CDR3 size: 12 residues. Germline CDR1 and CDR2: LNHNV and YYDKDF (reference sequence). CDR3 region: CATSRDRQGYTF. DNA of the CDR3: TGTGCCACCAGCAGAGATCGACAGGGCTACACCTTC.

This chain connects TRBV5-1 to TRBJ1-5; TRBD1 is a possible D gene (5 bases). Germline assignment: CDR1 SGHRS and CDR2 YFSETQ. Between the trimmed V and J ends, which lost 3 bases and 7 bases, there was a span of 14 bases. This CDR3 has 14 residues. CDR3 sequence (DNA): TGCGCCAGCAGCTCGGGACTTGGCGGGCAGCCCCAGCATTTT. It translates to CASSSGLGGQPQHF. Full variable domain (missing parts from reference TRBV5-1 and TRBJ1-5): KAGVTQTPRYLIKTRGQQVTLSCSPISGHRSVSWYQQTPGQGLQFLFEYFSETQRNKGNFPGRFSGRQFSNSRSEMNVSTLELGDSALYLCASSSGLGGQPQHFGDGTRLSIL.

The J gene is TRBJ2-3, the V gene TRBV2, with D maybe TRBD1 (5 bases). Trimming cost V 3 bases and J 8 bases, with 21 bases left between them. CDR3 size: 16 residues. Germline assignment: CDR1 SNHLY and CDR2 FYNNEI. In nucleotides, the CDR3 is TGTGCCAGCAGTGAGTCCCAGGGTGGGGAATTAGGTACGCAGTATTTT. Amino acids: CASSESQGGELGTQYF.

The J gene is TRBJ2-5, the V gene TRBV11-1; D tentatively reads TRBD1 or TRBD2 (6 bases each). The CDR3 covers 15 residues. The germline V and J ends were trimmed by 6 bases and 5 bases, with 19 bases remaining between them. Looked up from germline, CDR1 is SGHAT and CDR2 is FQDESV (reference sequence). CDR3: CASSLSSRGGETQYF. CDR3 DNA: TGTGCCAGCAGTTTGAGCAGTAGAGGGGGGGAGACCCAGTACTTC.

The chain links TRBV9 to TRBJ1-2; maybe TRBD1 (6 bases). CDR1 and CDR2 (germline): SGDLS, YYNGEE. V was shortened by 5 bases and J by 4 bases, with 21 bases between the two germline ends. The CDR3 consists of 16 residues. CDR3 residues: CASSPPVGAQIYGYTF. The CDR3 DNA sequence: TGTGCCAGCAGTCCACCCGTGGGGGCCCAGATCTATGGCTACACCTTC.

CDR3 amino acids: CASSPEWGSDTQYF. The CDR3 DNA reads TGTGCCAGCAGCCCAGAATGGGGCTCGGATACGCAGTATTTT. The genes are TRBV7-3 and TRBJ2-3; the D gene is possibly TRBD1 (5 bases). CDR1 and CDR2 from the germline V gene are SGHTA and FQGTGA. V shed 5 bases and J shed 6 bases, with 15 bases lying between them. This CDR3 region has 14 residues.

The CDR3 DNA sequence: TGTGCCAGCAGCAGCAACACAGGGGGCTACGAGCAGTACTTC. Translated, it gives CASSSNTGGYEQYF. The V gene is TRBV7-2, the J gene TRBJ2-7; 8 bases are a match to TRBD1. V lost 5 bases to trimming and J lost 3 bases; unmatched junction nucleotides: 6. CDR3 length: 14 residues. Germline V lookup: CDR1 SGHTA, CDR2 FQGNSA.

The chain couples TRBV30 to TRBJ1-6; 9 positions match TRBD1. CDR1 and CDR2 (germline): GTSNPN, SVGIG (reference sequence). The CDR3 contains 16 residues. The J segment lost 4 bases and the V segment lost 3 bases, leaving 7 bases of the junction unmatched. As DNA, the CDR3 is TGTGCCTGGAGACTCTGGACAGGGGTGTATAATTCACCCCTCCACTTT. Translated, it gives CAWRLWTGVYNSPLHF.